This entry lists 5 T cell receptor beta chains sequenced from one sample in a study of OX40 agonist ivuxolimab in advanced cancers. Libraries were prepared by immunoSEQ multiplex PCR; TCRdb keeps only in-frame clonotypes and omits some of them. The sample holds over 20,000 clones; approximately 90% are singletons and the top ten take 34%. The specimen was CD4+ or CD8+ T cells sorted from blood, collected in a trial of the OX40 agonist ivuxolimab. The receptors here all came from an adult with an advanced solid tumor such as melanoma, head and neck, liver or kidney cancer.

V is TRBV6-5 and J is TRBJ1-2; D not certain. CDR3 length equals 14 residues. Trimming took off 6 bases at V and 8 bases at J, with 19 bases between the two ends. Germline V gene data show CDR1 as MNHEY and CDR2 as SVGAGI. Written as DNA, the CDR3 is TGTGCCAGCAGCTCCTACGTAGGCACCTCAGGCTACACCTTC. Encoded protein: CASSSYVGTSGYTF.

In this sample, this clone turned up once. The genes are TRBV2 and TRBJ1-3, with D hard to call. This CDR3 has 12 amino acids. Germline V lookup: CDR1 SNHLY, CDR2 FYNNEI. Trimming shortened V by 3 bases and J by 1 base, and 1 base separated the two germline ends. CDR3 protein: CASSDSGNTIYF. CDR3 nucleotide sequence: TGTGCCAGCAGTGATTCTGGAAACACCATATATTTT.

The V and J genes are TRBV4-1 and TRBJ2-2; 9 bases are shared with TRBD2. The CDR3 contains 17 residues. Trimming cost V 4 bases and J 5 bases; bases outside gene matches: 11. CDR1 MGHRA and CDR2 YSYEKL come from the germline V gene. The CDR3 spells CASSPPGGRAGTGELFF. CDR3 bases: TGCGCCAGCAGCCCTCCCGGCGGGAGGGCCGGAACCGGGGAGCTGTTTTTT.

In regard to this clone: One junction end disagrees with the germline gene, perhaps due to a read error. The chain is built from TRBV9 and TRBJ1-4; D gene unclear. The CDR3 length is 15 residues. Per germline, CDR1 SGDLS and CDR2 YYNGEE. This CDR3 reads CASSAETVINDKLFF. Written as DNA, the CDR3 is TGTGCCAGCAGCGCAGAGACGGTTATAAATGACAAACTGTTTTTT.

The chain uses TRBV7-6 and TRBJ2-3; 7 bases agree with TRBD2. The CDR3 is 17 residues long. With V trimmed by 1 base and J by 0 bases, 7 bases remained unmatched. Germline loops: CDR1 SGHVS, CDR2 FNYEAQ. In DNA form, the CDR3 reads TGTGCCAGCAGCTTAGTGGCTAGCGGCACTAGCACAGATACGCAGTATTTT. This gives the protein CASSLVASGTSTDTQYF. Full variable domain (rest looked up from reference TRBV7-6 and TRBJ2-3): GAGVSQSPRYKVTKRGQDVALRCDPISGHVSLYWYRQALGQGPEFLTYFNYEAQQDKSGLPNDRFSAERPEGSISTLTIQRTEQRDSAMYRCASSLVASGTSTDTQYFGPGTRLTVL.